These 17 T cell receptor beta chains came from one sample sequenced in a study of T cells in Graves' hyperthyroidism and ophthalmopathy. The investigators amplified TCR beta CDR3 regions from RNA transcripts. During a first-round RT-PCR of the TCR CDR3, the HTBI primer set was used. Via MiXCR, TCRdb re-called the multiplex PCR reads, giving one row per CDR3 protein. The sample includes 380,000 or so distinct CDR3 sequences, about a fifth seen only once; the top ten take 3% to 4.5%. The specimen was blood. The receptors here all came from a woman between 18 and 29 years old with Graves' hyperthyroidism.

This clonotype was recorded at least ten times. The CDR3 here is CSVELETYEQYF. In DNA form, the CDR3 reads TGCAGCGTTGAGCTGGAAACGTACGAGCAGTACTTC. The chain couples TRBV29-1 to TRBJ2-7; no clear D. The CDR3 covers 12 residues. Trimming took off 3 bases at V and 4 bases at J, with 10 bases between the two ends. CDR1 is SQVTM, CDR2 ANQGSEA, per germline.

J is TRBJ1-1 and V is TRBV20-1, with D maybe TRBD1 (5 bases). The CDR3 spans 15 residues. Germline CDR1 DFQATT, CDR2 SNEGSKA (reference sequence). The V gene lost 2 bases and the J gene lost 2 bases, with 15 bases spanning the gap. CDR3 nucleotide sequence: TGCAGTGCTAGACCGGGACTTACCCTAAACACTGAAGCTTTCTTT. It is translated as CSARPGLTLNTEAFF.

The genes are TRBV15 and TRBJ2-2; tentative D call: TRBD2 (7 bases). Germline V gives CDR1 LNHNV, CDR2 YYDKDF (reference sequence). V lost 0 bases to trimming and J lost 4 bases, with 15 bases between them. This CDR3 contains 17 residues. For the CDR3, the DNA is TGTGCCACCAGCAGAGATCGAAGGGGGGGCATCACCGGGGAGCTGTTTTTT. This sequence encodes CATSRDRRGGITGELFF.

This clonotype occurred many times. The rearrangement uses TRBV12-3 or TRBV12-4 and TRBJ2-4; D is uncertain. CDR3 length: 15 residues. The V end lost 3 bases, the J end lost 0 bases, and 9 bases lay between the germline ends. The CDR3 bases are TGTGCCAGCAGTTTTTGGCAGCTAGCCAAAAACATTCAGTACTTC. Encoded protein: CASSFWQLAKNIQYF.

The rearrangement links TRBV11-3 to TRBJ1-2; possible D gene TRBD1, 5 bases. CDR3 length: 12 residues. Trimming stripped 5 bases from V and 7 bases from J, with 11 bases between. The germline V gene has CDR1 SGHNT and CDR2 YENEEA. The CDR3 loop is CASSIQGAGYTF. CDR3 nucleotides: TGTGCCAGCAGCATCCAGGGTGCTGGCTACACCTTC.

This clonotype was recorded at least ten times. The chain employs TRBV24-1 and TRBJ1-1; TRBD1 might be the D (6 bases). The CDR3 is made up of 13 amino acids. V was clipped by 4 bases and J by 9 bases, with 14 bases between them. Looked up from germline, CDR1 is KGHDR and CDR2 is SFDVKD. CDR3 region: CATSDPPGQKAFF. Written as DNA, the CDR3 is TGTGCCACCAGTGACCCTCCCGGACAGAAAGCTTTCTTT.

The chain joins TRBV19 to TRBJ1-2; D gene uncertain. V gave up 4 bases and J gave up 4 bases, with 10 bases separating them. Germline assignment: CDR1 LNHDA and CDR2 SQIVND (reference sequence). The CDR3 runs to 13 residues. The CDR3 DNA is TGTGCCAGTAGTAAAGCAAGAACCTATGGCTACACCTTC. Encoded protein: CASSKARTYGYTF.

The genes are TRBV6-1 and TRBJ1-2, with TRBD1 as a possible D gene (5 bases). Per germline, CDR1 MNHNS and CDR2 SASEGT. V was clipped by 5 bases and J by 8 bases, with 9 bases between them. The CDR3 has 11 residues. This chain's CDR3 is CASSTSGGYTF. The CDR3 nucleotides are TGTGCCAGCAGTACCTCAGGGGGCTACACCTTC.

In its sample, this clonotype was seen many times. V and J are TRBV12-3 or TRBV12-4 and TRBJ1-1, with D perhaps matching TRBD1 (6 bases). V lost 3 bases, J lost 1 base, and 9 bases lay in between. CDR3 length: 14 residues. CDR3 residues: CASSLLGQNTEAFF. In DNA form, the CDR3 reads TGTGCCAGCAGTTTGTTGGGACAGAACACTGAAGCTTTCTTT.

In this sample, this clonotype turned up many times. A much larger clone sits a single nucleotide away, making a read error possible. This chain joins TRBV6-2 or TRBV6-3 and TRBJ2-5, with 14 bases identical to TRBD2. Germline V gene sequence: CDR1 MNHEY, CDR2 SVGEGT. The CDR3 spans 15 residues. The CDR3 region is CASSPTSGGAETKYF. The CDR3 DNA reads as TGTGCCAGCAGTCCGACTAGCGGGGGGGCGGAGACCAAGTACTTC.

This sequence joins TRBV5-1 and TRBJ2-6; D possibly corresponds to TRBD1 (7 bases). V was trimmed by 4 bases and J by 0 bases, leaving 14 bases between them. CDR1 is SGHRS, CDR2 YFSETQ, per germline. CDR3 length: 17 amino acids. The CDR3 loop is CASSPGDSYSGANVLTF. For the CDR3, the DNA is TGCGCCAGCAGCCCGGGGGACAGCTACTCTGGGGCCAACGTCCTGACTTTC. The entire variable domain, with the rest obtained from reference TRBV5-1 and TRBJ2-6, is as follows: KAGVTQTPRYLIKTRGQQVTLSCSPISGHRSVSWYQQTPGQGLQFLFEYFSETQRNKGNFPGRFSGRQFSNSRSEMNVSTLELGDSALYLCASSPGDSYSGANVLTFGAGSRLTVL.

This clonotype was counted many times. This chain uses TRBV30 with TRBJ1-1, with D perhaps TRBD1 (5 bases). This CDR3 has 14 amino acids. Germline loops: CDR1 GTSNPN, CDR2 SVGIG (reference sequence). The V and J ends lost 2 bases and 5 bases respectively, with 15 bases between them. The CDR3 DNA reads as TGTGCCTGGAGTAGGGGACGGATATGGACTGAAGCTTTCTTT. It yields the protein CAWSRGRIWTEAFF.

This clonotype occurred many times. This chain uses TRBV2 with TRBJ2-5, with 11 bases that match TRBD2. CDR3 size: 15 residues. Germline assignment: CDR1 SNHLY and CDR2 FYNNEI. Germline trimming cut 0 bases from V and 5 bases from J; bases unmatched to any gene: 2. CDR3 DNA: TGTGCCAGCAGTGAAGCGGCTAGCGGGGGGGAGACCCAGTACTTC. The encoded protein is CASSEAASGGETQYF.

Many counts were recorded for this clonotype. The chain joins TRBV30 to TRBJ2-3, with no clear D. The CDR3 sequence is 14 residues long. Trimming stripped 4 bases from V and 6 bases from J, with 17 bases between. The germline V gene encodes CDR1 GTSNPN and CDR2 SVGIG (reference sequence). In DNA form, the CDR3 reads TGTGCCTGGACCGCATTAAGCGCGTATGATACGCAGTATTTT. Protein: CAWTALSAYDTQYF.

Many counts were recorded for this clonotype. This sequence joins TRBV6-5 and TRBJ1-2, with no clear D. The CDR3 sequence is 12 residues long. Per germline, CDR1 MNHEY and CDR2 SVGAGI. V was clipped by 2 bases and J by 1 base, with 2 bases between them. The CDR3, as DNA: TGTGCCAGCAGTTACGATAACTATGGCTACACCTTC. Amino acid sequence: CASSYDNYGYTF.

This chain uses TRBV28 with TRBJ1-2, with TRBD1 identical over 7 bases. The CDR3 contains 15 residues. V shed 5 bases and J 6 bases; nucleotides not matched to a gene: 12. Germline assignment: CDR1 MDHEN and CDR2 SYDVKM. DNA for the CDR3: TGTGCCAGCAGTACCTCAGGGACAGAGTCTCATGGCTACACCTTC. Translating it yields CASSTSGTESHGYTF.

V is TRBV25-1 and J is TRBJ1-5; the match to TRBD1 covers 7 bases. Germline loops: CDR1 MGHDK, CDR2 SYGVNS. The CDR3 covers 15 residues. V was pared by 3 bases and J by 4 bases, with 6 bases of the junction left unmatched. CDR3 region: CASSDSGQPNQPQHF. The CDR3 nucleotides are TGTGCCAGCAGTGATTCGGGACAGCCAAATCAGCCCCAGCATTTT.